This T cell receptor (beta chain) appears in the sequencing data of a study of blood T cell repertoires in COVID-19. Looking at the study overall: Acute and convalescent COVID-19 specimens originated in the United States, Italy and Spain. T cells, B-cell-depleted T cells, or PBMCs supplied cDNA or gDNA.

In the authors' methods: Reference gene primers were amplified, and this amplification served to estimate nucleated cell counts. Libraries were prepared by immunoSEQ multiplex PCR; TCRdb keeps only in-frame clonotypes and omits some of them. That table furnishes V, J and clone size, whereas the DNA furnished D and trimming. The table lists about 76,000 clones, 85% of them singletons. The CDR3 loop spans 14 amino acids. Germline CDR1 and CDR2: ENHRY and SYGVKD. V lost 6 bases and J lost 3, with 12 bases in between. Seattle enrolled patients during active infection and tracked them longitudinally. This clone was seen only a few times.

Sequencing used peripheral blood. The chain carries TRBV10-3 and TRBJ1-3; D ambiguous. This clonotype originated in a middle-aged man with COVID-19, enrolled during active disease. The DNA for the CDR3 is TGTGCCATCAGCCCTATCCTAAGTGGAAACACCATATATTTT. Protein product: CAISPILSGNTIYF.